This TCR beta chain originates from a study of cytomegalovirus exposure and HLA in healthy donors. Study results and limitations: Later, an analysis found that common viral pathogens appeared to be linked with several of the most significant clusters.

The CDR3 length is 17 residues. From germline, CDR1 is KGHSH and CDR2 LQKENI. Trimming took 4 bases from V and 7 from J; bases not matched to a gene: 13. In the PCR, 60 Vbeta and 13 Jbeta primers were used. Generated by immunoSEQ multiplex PCR, the TCRdb table keeps only in-frame clones and is missing some. This sample's table has over 200,000 clones. As concerns this clone: Antigen: not known.

The V call is TRBV18, the J call TRBJ2-7; 13 nucleotides match TRBD2. The source is a woman younger than 45 in good health and CMV-seropositive. Sequencing input: PBMCs. CDR3 loop: CASSLLLGLAGDVEQYF. The CDR3 coding sequence is TGTGCCAGCTCACTTCTCCTTGGACTAGCGGGAGACGTTGAGCAGTACTTC.